Below, 6 T cell receptor beta chains from the same sample are listed, as sequenced in a study of vaccination and CD4 T cells after COVID-19. Sequencing of DNA taken from cultured CD4+ T cells relied on the Oncomine TCR Beta short-read assay. TCRdb re-called the PCR reads through MiXCR, storing one row per CDR3 protein. The sample has more than 9,000 distinct CDR3 sequences, roughly 30% seen once. The treatment denotes: roughly ten-day PBMC culture with coronavirus spike peptide pools or control peptides (ViraFEST assay). For these TCRs, the target antigens are not known. The sample comprised CD4+ T cells from blood, cultured in vitro. These receptors all stem from a human donor who had recovered from COVID-19.

Here the CDR3 DNA reads TGTGCCAGCAGTGAAGGGACAGCGAACACTGAAGCTTTCTTT. Its translation is CASSEGTANTEAFF. The gene calls are TRBV6-1 and TRBJ1-1, with D possibly being TRBD1 (6 bases). V lost 1 base, J lost 1 base, and 7 bases lay in between. Germline assignment: CDR1 MNHNS and CDR2 SASEGT. This CDR3 has 14 amino acids.

The rearrangement uses TRBV4-3 and TRBJ2-7, with TRBD1 matching 7 bases. The CDR3 spans 15 residues. The germline V gene has CDR1 LGHNA and CDR2 YSLEER. J was trimmed by 2 bases and V by 1 base; bases with no gene match: 5. The CDR3, as DNA: TGCGCCAGCAGCCAAGCATGGGGACAGACCTACGAGCAGTACTTC. This gives the protein CASSQAWGQTYEQYF.

This clonotype was counted between two and nine times. This chain connects TRBV7-2 to TRBJ1-2, with 7 bases identical to TRBD1. Germline assignment: CDR1 SGHTA and CDR2 FQGNSA. The CDR3 sequence is 13 residues long. Losses at the gene ends were 7 bases for V and 9 bases for J; bases not matched to a gene: 11. The CDR3 here is CASNHDRADSYTF. CDR3 nucleotide sequence: TGTGCCAGCAACCACGACAGGGCGGACAGCTACACCTTC.

This chain links TRBV28 with TRBJ1-1; D unresolved. CDR1 and CDR2 (germline): MDHEN, SYDVKM. The CDR3 extends over 15 amino acids. V lost 5 bases and J lost 1, with 14 bases in between. CDR3 loop: CASSEIAAPNTEAFF. As DNA, the CDR3 is TGTGCCAGCAGTGAGATAGCAGCTCCGAACACTGAAGCTTTCTTT.

In this sample, this clonotype turned up once. The V and J genes are TRBV28 and TRBJ2-7; D perhaps matches TRBD1 (6 bases). V lost 4 bases and J 6 bases, leaving 13 bases between the germline ends. Germline V lookup: CDR1 MDHEN, CDR2 SYDVKM. This CDR3 spans 13 amino acids. The DNA of the CDR3 is TGTGCCAGCAGTTCCCCTGACAGGTTCGAGCAGTACTTC. Protein product: CASSSPDRFEQYF.

This clonotype has just a few counts. The J gene is TRBJ1-2, the V gene TRBV5-1; D ambiguous. CDR1 is SGHRS and CDR2 is YFSETQ in the germline V gene. V was shortened by 0 bases and J by 2 bases, with 8 bases between the two germline ends. The CDR3 contains 14 residues. The CDR3 is CASSLEQANYGYTF. CDR3 nucleotides: TGCGCCAGCAGCTTGGAGCAGGCCAACTATGGCTACACCTTC.